A selection of T cell receptor beta chains follows, all from one sample in a study of shared clonotypes between healthy human individuals. Clones were sequenced by immunoSEQ multiplex PCR, and TCRdb holds only the in-frame ones, with some missing. The repertoire holds roughly 2.1 million clones, with about 93% as singletons. The sequencing input was naive CD8+ T cells from PBMCs. The receptors derive from a man between 18 and 35 years old in good health. Some clones in this sample may be carry-over from other donors' samples. Both conserved end residues are part of each CDR3. Each record gives: V gene, clone size, J gene, D gene, CDR3 DNA, CDR3 protein. D genes are given only for firm matches. Size is stated for part of the rows, as once, few or many counts, or as a class when the clone is expanded.

V: TRBV28; size: .; J: TRBJ1-2; D: .; DNA: TGTGCCAGCAGTTTACGGGCCGGGGGAGGCGGCTACACCTTC; CDR3: CASSLRAGGGGYTF
V: TRBV5-1; size: .; J: TRBJ1-1; D: TRBD1; DNA: TGCGCCAGCAGCTTATTGGGACAGGGGACAAACACTGAAGCTTTCTTT; CDR3: CASSLLGQGTNTEAFF
V: TRBV2; size: few; J: TRBJ1-2; D: .; DNA: TGTGCCAGCATGTGGGATGGCTACACCTTC; CDR3: CASMWDGYTF
V: TRBV10-3; size: .; J: TRBJ1-2; D: .; DNA: TGTGCCATCAGTGAGTCGTGGGGCCCCGCCTATGGCTACACCTTC; CDR3: CAISESWGPAYGYTF
V: TRBV27; size: .; J: TRBJ2-7; D: TRBD2; DNA: TGTGCCAGCAGTTTCCTGGGGACTAGCGGGAAACACGAGCAGTACTTC; CDR3: CASSFLGTSGKHEQYF
V: TRBV2; size: .; J: TRBJ1-2; D: .; DNA: TGTGCCAGCAGCGGAGCTCTCGGCATCATCCGGGATGGCTACACCTTC; CDR3: CASSGALGIIRDGYTF
V: TRBV4-1; size: .; J: TRBJ2-2; D: .; DNA: TGCGCCAGCAGCCGCTACAAAAGGGGGGGAGTCGGACCCGGGGAGCTGTTTTTT; CDR3: CASSRYKRGGVGPGELFF
V: TRBV5-1; size: .; J: TRBJ1-2; D: .; DNA: TGCGCCAGCAGCTTGGGGACAAACTATGGCTACACCTTC; CDR3: CASSLGTNYGYTF
V: TRBV7-9; size: .; J: TRBJ2-7; D: .; DNA: TGTGCCAGCAGCTTAGCGGCCCAGGGTGGCTACGAGCAGTACTTC; CDR3: CASSLAAQGGYEQYF
V: TRBV7-9; size: .; J: TRBJ2-1; D: .; DNA: TGTGCCAGCAGCCCACGGGACGGACTGAATGAGCAGTTCTTC; CDR3: CASSPRDGLNEQFF
V: TRBV19; size: once; J: TRBJ2-3; D: .; DNA: TGTGCCAGTAGTCTGGGACGGATGGCAGATACGCAGTATTTT; CDR3: CASSLGRMADTQYF
V: TRBV28; size: .; J: TRBJ2-2; D: TRBD2; DNA: TGTGCCAGCAGCTGGGGACTAGCGGGAGGGGAGCTGTTTTTT; CDR3: CASSWGLAGGELFF
V: TRBV28; size: .; J: TRBJ2-1; D: TRBD1; DNA: TGTGCCAGCAGTACTAACACAGGGGGCAATGAGCAGTTCTTC; CDR3: CASSTNTGGNEQFF
V: TRBV9; size: once; J: TRBJ2-7; D: TRBD2; DNA: TGTGCCAGCCGGCGGGAGGGCGAGTTCGAGCAGTACTTC; CDR3: CASRREGEFEQYF
V: TRBV27; size: .; J: TRBJ1-4; D: .; DNA: TGTGCCAGCAGTTCTCGTGTGGGCGAAAAACTGTTTTTT; CDR3: CASSSRVGEKLFF
V: TRBV28; size: .; J: TRBJ2-1; D: TRBD1; DNA: TGTGCCAGCAGACCGGATATGGGACAGGGGGCGAATGAGCAGTTCTTC; CDR3: CASRPDMGQGANEQFF
V: TRBV13; size: .; J: TRBJ2-5; D: .; DNA: TGTGCCAGCAGCTTTCCTACTCAAGAGACCCAGTACTTC; CDR3: CASSFPTQETQYF
V: TRBV7-9; size: .; J: TRBJ2-7; D: .; DNA: TGTGCCAGCAGCTTATACGAGGCCAGAAATTCCTACGAGCAGTACTTC; CDR3: CASSLYEARNSYEQYF
V: TRBV28; size: .; J: TRBJ2-7; D: .; DNA: TGTGCCAGCAGTTTATGGCAGGGCCGCTACGAGCAGTACTTC; CDR3: CASSLWQGRYEQYF
V: TRBV10-3; size: .; J: TRBJ1-1; D: .; DNA: TGTGCCATCAGACTTGTAGACAGGTCCGGGACTGAAGCTTTCTTT; CDR3: CAIRLVDRSGTEAFF
V: TRBV11-2; size: .; J: TRBJ2-7; D: .; DNA: TGTGCCAGCAGCTTAGCCGGCGACTACGAGCAGTACTTC; CDR3: CASSLAGDYEQYF
V: TRBV4-1; size: .; J: TRBJ2-2; D: .; DNA: TGCGCCAGCAGCCAAGATCTCACCGGCCGGAACACCGGGGAGCTGTTTTTT; CDR3: CASSQDLTGRNTGELFF
V: TRBV27; size: .; J: TRBJ2-3; D: TRBD2; DNA: TGTGCCAGCAGTTTATTAGGCACTAGCGGGATTGGACTCACAGATACGCAGTATTTT; CDR3: CASSLLGTSGIGLTDTQYF
V: TRBV7-9; size: .; J: TRBJ2-1; D: TRBD2; DNA: TGTGCCAGCAGCCCGCCGGGAGGCCAGTCCTACAATGAGCAGTTCTTC; CDR3: CASSPPGGQSYNEQFF